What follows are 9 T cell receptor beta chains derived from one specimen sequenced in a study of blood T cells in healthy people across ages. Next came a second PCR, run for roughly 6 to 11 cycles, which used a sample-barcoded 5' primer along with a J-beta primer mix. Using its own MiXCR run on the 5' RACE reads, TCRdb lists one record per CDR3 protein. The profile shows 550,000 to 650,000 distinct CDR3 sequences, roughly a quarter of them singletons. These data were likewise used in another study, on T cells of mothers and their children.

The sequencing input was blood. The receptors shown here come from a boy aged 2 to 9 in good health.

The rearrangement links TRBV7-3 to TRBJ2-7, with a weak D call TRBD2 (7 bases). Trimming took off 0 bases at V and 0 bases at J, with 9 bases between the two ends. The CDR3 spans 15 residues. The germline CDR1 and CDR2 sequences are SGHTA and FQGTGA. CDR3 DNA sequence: TGTGCCAGCAGCTTAACCGGGGGGCCCTCCTACGAGCAGTACTTC. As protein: CASSLTGGPSYEQYF.

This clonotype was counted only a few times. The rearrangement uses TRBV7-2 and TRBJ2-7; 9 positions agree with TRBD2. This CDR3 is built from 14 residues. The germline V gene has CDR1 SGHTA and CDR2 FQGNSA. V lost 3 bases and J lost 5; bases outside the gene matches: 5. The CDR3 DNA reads TGTGCCAGCAGCTTGGGCGGGAGGGCCCACGAGCAGTACTTC. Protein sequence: CASSLGGRAHEQYF.

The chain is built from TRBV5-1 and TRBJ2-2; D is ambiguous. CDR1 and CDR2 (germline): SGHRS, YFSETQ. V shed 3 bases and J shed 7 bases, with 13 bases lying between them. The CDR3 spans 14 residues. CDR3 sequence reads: CASSSDTLIGELFF. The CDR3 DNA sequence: TGCGCCAGCAGCTCAGACACCTTAATCGGGGAGCTGTTTTTT.

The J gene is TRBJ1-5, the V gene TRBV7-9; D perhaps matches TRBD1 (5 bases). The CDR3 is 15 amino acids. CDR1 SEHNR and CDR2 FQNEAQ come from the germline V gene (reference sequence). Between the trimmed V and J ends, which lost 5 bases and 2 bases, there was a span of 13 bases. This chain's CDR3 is CASSKTEAGNQPQHF. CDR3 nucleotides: TGTGCCAGCAGCAAGACAGAGGCGGGCAATCAGCCCCAGCATTTT.

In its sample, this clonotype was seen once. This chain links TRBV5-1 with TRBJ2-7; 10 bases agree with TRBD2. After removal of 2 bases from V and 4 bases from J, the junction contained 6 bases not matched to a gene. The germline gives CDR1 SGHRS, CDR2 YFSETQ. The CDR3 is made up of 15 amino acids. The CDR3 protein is CASSFTTSGLYEQYF. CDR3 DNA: TGCGCCAGCAGCTTTACGACTAGCGGGCTGTACGAGCAGTACTTC.

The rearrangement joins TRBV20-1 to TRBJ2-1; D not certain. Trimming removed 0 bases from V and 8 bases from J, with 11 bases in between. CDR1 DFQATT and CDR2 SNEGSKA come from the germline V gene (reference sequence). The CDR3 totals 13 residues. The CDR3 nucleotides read TGCAGTGCTAGAGATCGGATCTTGCATGAGCAGTTCTTC. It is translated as CSARDRILHEQFF.

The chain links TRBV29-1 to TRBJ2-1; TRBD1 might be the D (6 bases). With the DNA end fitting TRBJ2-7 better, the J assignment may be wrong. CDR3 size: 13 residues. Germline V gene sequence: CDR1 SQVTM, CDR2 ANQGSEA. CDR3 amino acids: CSVSPGQLYEQYF. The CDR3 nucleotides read TGCAGCGTTTCCCCCGGACAGCTATACGAGCAGTACTTC.

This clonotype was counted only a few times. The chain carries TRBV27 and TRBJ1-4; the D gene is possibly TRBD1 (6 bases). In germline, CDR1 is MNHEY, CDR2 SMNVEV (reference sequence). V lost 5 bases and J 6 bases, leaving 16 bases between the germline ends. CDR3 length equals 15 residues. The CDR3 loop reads CASSPYRESDEKLFF. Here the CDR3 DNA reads TGTGCCAGCAGTCCGTACAGGGAGAGCGATGAAAAACTGTTTTTT.

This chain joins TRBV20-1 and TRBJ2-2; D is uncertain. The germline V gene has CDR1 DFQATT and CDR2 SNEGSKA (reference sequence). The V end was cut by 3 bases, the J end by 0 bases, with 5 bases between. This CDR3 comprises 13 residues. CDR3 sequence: CSARASNTGELFF. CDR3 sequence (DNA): TGCAGTGCTAGGGCATCGAACACCGGGGAGCTGTTTTTT.